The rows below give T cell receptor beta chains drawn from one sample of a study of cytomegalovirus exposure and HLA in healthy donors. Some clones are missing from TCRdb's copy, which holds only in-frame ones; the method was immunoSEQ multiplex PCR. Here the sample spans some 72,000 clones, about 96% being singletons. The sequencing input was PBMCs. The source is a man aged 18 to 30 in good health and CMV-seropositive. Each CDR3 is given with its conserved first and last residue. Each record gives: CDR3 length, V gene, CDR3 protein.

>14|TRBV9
CASSRDRVLTEAFF
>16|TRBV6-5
CASSYSKAKGHDGYTF
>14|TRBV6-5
CASSYLRDNEKLFF
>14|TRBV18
CASSPRDIAYEQYF
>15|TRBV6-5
CASRVSGRGTDTQYF
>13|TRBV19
CASSIAGYTEAFF
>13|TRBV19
CASIRTDSFEAFF
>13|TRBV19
CASTPRDRVEAFF
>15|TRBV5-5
CASSPETGFSYEQYF
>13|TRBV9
CASSLGRGDTQYF
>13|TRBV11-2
CASSLDSRETQYF
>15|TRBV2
CASSSRDSSADEQFF
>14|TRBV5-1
CASSLGQGDGEQYF
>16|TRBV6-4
CASSARTGMSYNEQFF
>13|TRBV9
CASSAGRNTEAFF
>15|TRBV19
CASSTYPGLHYEQYF
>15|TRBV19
CASSTRTGRPYEQYF
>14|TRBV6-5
CASSWSGGQETQYF
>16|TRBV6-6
CASSYSGQGRLQPQHF
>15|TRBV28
CASSFPRMSSYEQYF
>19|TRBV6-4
CASSATRGAFMSSYNEQFF
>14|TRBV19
CASRGTGARTEAFF
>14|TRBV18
CASSPIGTGPGGFF
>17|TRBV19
CASSTGTGGPTNEKLFF
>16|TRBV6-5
CASSYSVGQGKETQYF
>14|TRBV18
CASTSGTSGYEQYF
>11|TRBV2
CASSALIGYTF
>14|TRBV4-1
CASSQDQGGAKLFF
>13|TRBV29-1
CSAWTDDTGELFF
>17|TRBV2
CASRDFLGTSGLETQYF
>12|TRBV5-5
CASSESNTEAFF
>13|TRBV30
CAWSGGPTGTQYF
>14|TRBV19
CASTRDSTYNEQFF
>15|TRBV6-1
CASIMSGEGSYEQYF
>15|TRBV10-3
CAISDKRTRADTQYF
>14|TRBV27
CASSHRDYNNEQFF
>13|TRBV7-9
CASSSSVWTEAFF
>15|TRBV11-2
CASSLVRDTYTEAFF
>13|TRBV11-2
CASAQGNNEKLFF
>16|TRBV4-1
CASSQPTNLDSNGYTF
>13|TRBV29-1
CSVEGGETYEQYF
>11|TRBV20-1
CSAYVRTEAFF
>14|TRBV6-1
CASSEEQGPETQYF
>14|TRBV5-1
CASSLGGYNQPQHF
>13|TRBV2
CASSAGRNYGYTF
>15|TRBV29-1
CSVDGLAYGANVLTF
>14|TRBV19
CASVQGSLYNEQFF
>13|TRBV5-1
CASSLGEVVEAFF